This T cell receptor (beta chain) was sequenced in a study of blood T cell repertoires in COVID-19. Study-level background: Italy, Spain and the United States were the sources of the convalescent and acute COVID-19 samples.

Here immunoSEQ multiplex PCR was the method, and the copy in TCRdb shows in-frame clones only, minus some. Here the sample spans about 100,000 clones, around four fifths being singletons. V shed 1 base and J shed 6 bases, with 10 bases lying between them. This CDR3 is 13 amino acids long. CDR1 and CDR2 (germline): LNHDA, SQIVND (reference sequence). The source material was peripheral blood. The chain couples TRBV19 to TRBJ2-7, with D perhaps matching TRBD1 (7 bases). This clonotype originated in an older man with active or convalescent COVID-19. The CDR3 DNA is TGTGCCAGTAGTATAGGTCAGGGGGGCGAGCAGTACTTC. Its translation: CASSIGQGGEQYF.